This TCR beta chain was obtained from a study of multiple sclerosis patients with progressive multifocal leukoencephalopathy. Study outcomes and limitations: PML-onset expanded TRB clones were detectable before and during natalizumab therapy.

V trimming: 5 bases; J trimming: 4 bases; junction bases outside the gene matches: 11. Looked up from germline, CDR1 is SEHNR and CDR2 is FQNEAQ (reference sequence). The CDR3 is made up of 16 amino acids. This table comes from immunoSEQ multiplex PCR, and its TCRdb copy is limited to in-frame clones, with some not included. The sample lists 25,000 to 35,000 clones, over 90% seen once, with 1.9% in the top ten. Points on this clone: Its specificity is unknown. This sample includes further DNA sequences coding for the same CDR3.

Specified time point: before natalizumab initiation. Prior interferon beta treatment was universal, and the PML patients were all female. Before the first natalizumab infusion, T0 blood samples were taken. The rearrangement uses TRBV7-9 and TRBJ2-5, with 9 bases identical to TRBD1. The sequenced material came from PBMCs. This sequence originates from a man aged 25-40 years with multiple sclerosis. The CDR3 sequence: CASSRHMGQGPETQYF. In DNA form, the CDR3 reads TGTGCCAGCAGCCGTCATATGGGACAGGGCCCAGAGACCCAGTACTTC.